Below are 29 T cell receptor beta chains sequenced from a single sample in a study of T cell changes during pregnancy in multiple sclerosis. Sequenced by immunoSEQ multiplex PCR; TCRdb stores in-frame clones only, minus some. Of roughly 47,000 clones in the sample, around 94% were seen once. This sample comprised CD8+ T cells from peripheral blood mononuclear cells, obtained before pregnancy. The receptors come from a female donor with multiple sclerosis, enrolled in a pregnancy study.

CDR3 amino acids: CASSEGRSSSYEQYF. DNA for the CDR3: TGTGCCAGCAGTGAAGGGAGATCTAGCTCCTACGAGCAGTACTTC. V is TRBV6-1 and J is TRBJ2-7; the D is unclear. V was pared by 1 base and J by 0 bases, with 10 bases between. CDR1 and CDR2 from the germline V gene are MNHNS and SASEGT. This CDR3 has 15 residues.

The chain uses TRBV27 and TRBJ1-2; tentative D call: TRBD1 (6 bases). V lost 6 bases and J lost 3, with 11 bases in between. CDR3 length: 13 amino acids. Germline CDR1 is MNHEY and CDR2 is SMNVEV (reference sequence). CDR3 bases: TGTGCCAGCAGAGAGGACAGTCACTATGGCTACACCTTC. Its translation is CASREDSHYGYTF.

This rearrangement joins TRBV5-1 to TRBJ2-7, with TRBD2 matching over 7 bases. Per germline, CDR1 SGHRS and CDR2 YFSETQ. V shed 1 base, J shed 3 bases, and the junction held 4 bases outside the gene matches. This CDR3 is built from 14 residues. The CDR3 is CASSLKLADYEQYF. The CDR3 DNA reads as TGCGCCAGCAGCTTGAAGCTAGCGGACTACGAGCAGTACTTC.

The chain carries TRBV4-1 and TRBJ2-7; 10 bases align to TRBD2. The CDR3 extends over 16 amino acids. J was trimmed by 2 bases and V by 0 bases; bases with no gene match: 4. CDR1 MGHRA and CDR2 YSYEKL come from the germline V gene. This CDR3 reads CASSQDLAGVPYEQYF. The DNA of the CDR3 is TGCGCCAGCAGCCAAGATCTAGCGGGAGTTCCCTACGAGCAGTACTTC.

The rearrangement uses TRBV4-3 and TRBJ2-3; 9 nucleotides line up with TRBD2. V lost 3 bases, J lost 6 bases, and 10 bases stayed unmatched. The germline CDR1 and CDR2 sequences are LGHNA and YSLEER. The CDR3 sequence is 16 residues long. CDR3 loop: CASSHSRGRAYDTQYF. The CDR3, as DNA: TGCGCCAGCAGCCATTCACGCGGGAGGGCGTACGATACGCAGTATTTT.

The gene calls are TRBV19 and TRBJ1-5; perhaps TRBD1 as D (5 bases). With 6 bases removed from V and 2 bases from J, the gap between germline ends came to 5 bases. CDR1 and CDR2 (germline): LNHDA, SQIVND (reference sequence). This CDR3 region has 12 residues. CDR3 in DNA: TGTGCCAGTAGGACAGGCAATCAGCCCCAGCATTTT. Translating gives CASRTGNQPQHF.

Written as DNA, the CDR3 is TGTGCCAGCACCCCACGGGAGGGAGAACGGGGCAATGAGCAGTTCTTC. Encoded protein: CASTPREGERGNEQFF. The chain uses TRBV5-6 and TRBJ2-1; TRBD2 matches 8 bases. The germline gives CDR1 SGHDT, CDR2 YYEEEE. The J segment lost 6 bases and the V segment lost 6 bases, leaving 14 bases of the junction unmatched. CDR3 length: 16 amino acids.

This chain connects TRBV6-1 to TRBJ2-7; D perhaps matches TRBD1 (6 bases). The germline gives CDR1 MNHNS, CDR2 SASEGT. The length of the CDR3 is 11 residues. The V end was cut by 10 bases, the J end by 10 bases, with 17 bases between. The CDR3 is CATRKGVGQYF. The CDR3 nucleotides are TGTGCCACCCGGAAGGGGGTCGGACAGTACTTC.

The chain couples TRBV11-2 to TRBJ2-7; 8 bases agree with TRBD2. The CDR3 loop spans 15 amino acids. Germline V CDR1 and CDR2: SGHAT, FQNNGV. V gave up 2 bases and J gave up 4 bases; unmatched junction bases: 7. The CDR3 DNA reads as TGTGCCAGCAGCTTATCTCGGGGGGGGCGTTACGAGCAGTACTTC. It is translated as CASSLSRGGRYEQYF.

This chain uses TRBV5-8 with TRBJ2-1; 13 nucleotides agree with TRBD2. Germline V gene lookup returns CDR1 SGHTS and CDR2 YDEGEE. J lost 12 bases, V lost 3 bases, and 6 bases had no gene match. There are 14 residues in the CDR3. CDR3 in DNA: TGTGCCAGCAGCTGGGGGACTAGCGGGATAGGGCAGTTCTTC. Its translation is CASSWGTSGIGQFF.

The J gene is TRBJ2-1, the V gene TRBV7-9; no clear D gene. In germline, CDR1 is SEHNR, CDR2 FQNEAQ (reference sequence). CDR3 length equals 12 residues. Trimming pared 5 bases from V and 4 bases from J, leaving 6 bases between. CDR3 sequence (DNA): TGTGCCAGCAGCCGACAATACAATGAGCAGTTCTTC. Residues: CASSRQYNEQFF.

This chain connects TRBV28 to TRBJ1-2; tentatively, D is TRBD1 (5 bases). The V and J ends lost 3 bases and 8 bases respectively, with 19 bases between them. Germline V gene data show CDR1 as MDHEN and CDR2 as SYDVKM. There are 15 residues in the CDR3. DNA for the CDR3: TGTGCCAGCAGTTTTACCCCGCCAGGGAGGGAAGGCTACACCTTC. Translated, it gives CASSFTPPGREGYTF.

This sequence joins TRBV27 and TRBJ2-5; no firm D call. V was pared by 3 bases and J by 4 bases, with 15 bases between. CDR1 MNHEY and CDR2 SMNVEV come from the germline V gene (reference sequence). The CDR3 has 15 amino acids. CDR3: CASSLRQAASETQYF. CDR3 in DNA: TGTGCCAGCAGTTTGCGACAAGCTGCTTCAGAGACCCAGTACTTC.

The chain is built from TRBV19 and TRBJ1-1; D gene ambiguous. The germline V gene has CDR1 LNHDA and CDR2 SQIVND (reference sequence). This CDR3 region has 13 residues. V lost 5 bases and J 4 bases, leaving 11 bases between the germline ends. DNA of the CDR3: TGTGCCAGTAGTCCGCGACACGGCACTGAAGCTTTCTTT. Protein product: CASSPRHGTEAFF.

The chain uses TRBV27 and TRBJ1-1; no clear D. The CDR3 totals 13 residues. Germline V gives CDR1 MNHEY, CDR2 SMNVEV (reference sequence). The germline V and J ends were trimmed by 5 bases and 5 bases, with 12 bases remaining between them. CDR3 in amino acids: CASSPRRGTEAFF. The DNA of the CDR3 is TGTGCCAGCAGTCCCAGACGGGGAACTGAAGCTTTCTTT.

The chain has TRBV4-1 and TRBJ2-1; 12 bases are a match to TRBD2. This CDR3 spans 17 amino acids. The V and J ends lost 2 bases and 3 bases, in that order; junction bases with no gene match: 5. Looked up from germline, CDR1 is MGHRA and CDR2 is YSYEKL. The CDR3: CASSQTRLAGVYNEQFF. The CDR3 DNA sequence: TGCGCCAGCAGCCAAACGAGACTAGCGGGAGTCTACAATGAGCAGTTCTTC.

The chain links TRBV7-8 to TRBJ1-1; no definite D call. Germline-derived CDR1 and CDR2 are SGHVS and FQNEAQ. The CDR3 covers 12 residues. The V gene lost 8 bases and the J gene lost 7 bases, with 14 bases spanning the gap. The CDR3 protein is CASASQAGEAFF. Written as DNA, the CDR3 is TGTGCCAGCGCTTCCCAGGCTGGTGAAGCTTTCTTT.

This chain connects TRBV11-2 to TRBJ2-1; 9 bases align to TRBD2. The CDR3 runs to 18 residues. CDR1 is SGHAT and CDR2 is FQNNGV in the germline V gene. Trimming cost V 0 bases and J 1 base; bases outside gene matches: 7. CDR3 in amino acids: CASSLDGRLAGSYNEQFF. In nucleotides, the CDR3 is TGTGCCAGCAGCTTAGATGGGCGCCTAGCGGGATCCTACAATGAGCAGTTCTTC.

The chain recombines TRBV5-1 with TRBJ2-7; weak D call: TRBD2 (6 bases). V gave up 2 bases and J gave up 0 bases, with 18 bases separating them. The CDR3 length is 17 residues. Germline V CDR1 and CDR2: SGHRS, YFSETQ. The CDR3 here is CASSLSVGGGASYEQYF. In DNA form, the CDR3 reads TGCGCCAGCAGCTTATCCGTCGGTGGCGGGGCCTCCTACGAGCAGTACTTC. The variable domain in full, completed from reference TRBV5-1 and TRBJ2-7, reads KAGVTQTPRYLIKTRGQQVTLSCSPISGHRSVSWYQQTPGQGLQFLFEYFSETQRNKGNFPGRFSGRQFSNSRSEMNVSTLELGDSALYLCASSLSVGGGASYEQYFGPGTRLTVT.

The genes are TRBV6-1 and TRBJ1-1, with 8 positions matching TRBD1. The CDR3 has 14 residues. CDR1 MNHNS and CDR2 SASEGT come from the germline V gene. J was trimmed by 4 bases and V by 2 bases; bases with no gene match: 3. The DNA for the CDR3 is TGTGCCAGCAGTGAATTTGACAGGGGCACTGAAGCTTTCTTT. This translates into CASSEFDRGTEAFF.

V and J are TRBV19 and TRBJ2-1, with D possibly being TRBD1 (6 bases). Trimming cost V 5 bases and J 3 bases, with 8 bases left between them. Germline values: CDR1 LNHDA, CDR2 SQIVND (reference sequence). The CDR3 sequence is 13 residues long. CDR3 in DNA: TGTGCCAGTAGTGTGGACAGCTACAATGAGCAGTTCTTC. This sequence encodes CASSVDSYNEQFF.

V usage is TRBV4-2 and J usage is TRBJ1-1; D not certain. The CDR3 consists of 14 residues. CDR1 is LGHNA and CDR2 is YNFKEQ in the germline V gene. Trimming removed 5 bases from V and 3 bases from J, with 13 bases in between. For the CDR3, the DNA is TGTGCCAGCAGCACCCCACGGTCGGACACTGAAGCTTTCTTT. This codes for CASSTPRSDTEAFF.

The J gene is TRBJ1-3, the V gene TRBV2; no clear D gene. Trimming took 3 bases from V and 4 from J, leaving 13 bases between them. The CDR3 covers 15 residues. Germline V gene lookup returns CDR1 SNHLY and CDR2 FYNNEI. The chain's CDR3 is CASSDKPHSGNTIYF. CDR3 nucleotide sequence: TGTGCCAGCAGTGATAAACCACATTCAGGAAACACCATATATTTT.

V usage is TRBV4-3 and J usage is TRBJ1-4, with D unresolved. The CDR3 is 15 amino acids. The V and J ends lost 4 bases and 7 bases respectively, with 16 bases between them. CDR1 LGHNA and CDR2 YSLEER come from the germline V gene. CDR3 region: CASSRSRETVEKLFF. CDR3 coding DNA: TGCGCCAGCAGCCGGAGCCGGGAGACGGTTGAAAAACTGTTTTTT.

V usage is TRBV7-3 and J usage is TRBJ1-1; TRBD1 might be the D (5 bases). The CDR3 has 13 amino acids. Trimming removed 5 bases at V and 7 bases at J, with 14 bases between. Germline-derived CDR1 and CDR2 are SGHTA and FQGTGA. The CDR3 nucleotides read TGTGCCAGCAGCCGGGGGATGGGGCGTGAAGCTTTCTTT. Its translation: CASSRGMGREAFF.

The chain uses TRBV14 and TRBJ2-7, with D maybe TRBD1 (6 bases). In germline, CDR1 is SGHDN, CDR2 FVKESK. The germline V and J ends were trimmed by 1 base and 6 bases, with 19 bases remaining between them. CDR3 length equals 16 residues. DNA for the CDR3: TGTGCCAGCAGCCAAGCCCTGACAGGTTACAGACGCGAGCAGTACTTC. It encodes CASSQALTGYRREQYF.

This chain connects TRBV27 to TRBJ2-7; unclear D gene. From germline, CDR1 is MNHEY and CDR2 SMNVEV (reference sequence). The CDR3 length is 15 residues. V shed 2 bases and J shed 2 bases, with 13 bases lying between them. Here the CDR3 DNA reads TGTGCCAGCAGTTTAAGTGGCAGTGGCACCTACGAGCAGTACTTC. Translated, it gives CASSLSGSGTYEQYF.

The rearrangement uses TRBV5-4 and TRBJ1-5; D is unclear. The CDR3 loop spans 13 amino acids. The V gene's germline CDR1 is SGHNT and CDR2 YYREEE (reference sequence). Between the trimmed V and J ends, which lost 3 bases and 11 bases, there was a span of 15 bases. The CDR3, as DNA: TGTGCCAGCAGCTCCAGTGGGAGTGGGGCCCAGCATTTT. Its translation is CASSSSGSGAQHF.

The chain links TRBV11-2 to TRBJ2-7, with 10 bases that match TRBD1. The CDR3 spans 16 residues. The germline V gene has CDR1 SGHAT and CDR2 FQNNGV. Trimming cost V 6 bases and J 2 bases; bases outside gene matches: 10. The DNA of the CDR3 is TGTGCCAGCAGAACATCGGGGACAGGGGAGCCCTACGAGCAGTACTTC. It yields the protein CASRTSGTGEPYEQYF.